Sequencing of this TCR beta chain was carried out in a study of cytomegalovirus exposure and HLA in healthy donors. Broader study findings: In a later analysis, at a false discovery rate of 0.05, roughly 18,000 TCR beta sequences were associated with HLA alleles. Indistinguishable V segments such as TRBV6-2 and TRBV6-3 were excluded. The study listed some 160 cytomegalovirus-associated TCR beta chains. With DRB1 most and HLA-C fewest, TCR association rates differed between HLA loci in a later analysis.

This PCR relied on a set of 60 Vbeta primers and 13 Jbeta primers. The data were produced by immunoSEQ multiplex PCR, yet TCRdb's version contains in-frame clones alone and is incomplete. The sample has some 120,000 clones, roughly 70% seen once. The CDR3 covers 14 residues. V was trimmed by 0 bases and J by 3 bases, leaving 8 bases between them. Germline CDR1 reads SGHRS; CDR2 reads YFSETQ. Regarding this clone: Its target is unknown.

V is TRBV5-1 and J is TRBJ2-3; D is possibly TRBD2 (5 bases). This clonotype was obtained from a man between 35 and 55 years old in good health and CMV-seropositive. Source material: PBMCs. The CDR3 is CASSLGGWTDTQYF. CDR3 nucleotides: TGCGCCAGCAGCTTGGGAGGGTGGACAGATACGCAGTATTTT.